These 21 T cell receptor beta chains were sequenced from one sample in a study of Graves' ophthalmopathy and Graves' hyperthyroidism. Using RNA transcripts, the TCR beta CDR3 regions were amplified. HTBI primers primed a first-round RT-PCR, and a second-round multiplex PCR followed. In TCRdb, the multiplex PCR reads were re-called with MiXCR into one record per CDR3 protein. The sample shows some 250,000 distinct CDR3 sequences, approximately 42% of them seen only once. What was sequenced was peripheral blood. Every receptor here comes from an adult man with Graves' ophthalmopathy.

Remarks on this clonotype: A read error may account for a junction end that differs from germline. V gene TRBV7-3 combines with J gene TRBJ1-2, with 9 bases identical to TRBD1. Germline values: CDR1 SGHTA, CDR2 FQGTGA. The CDR3 has 14 amino acids. The CDR3 DNA reads TGCGCCAGCAGCCTCAGGACAGGGGTAGGAGGCTACACCTTC. This gives the protein CASSLRTGVGGYTF.

The chain employs TRBV5-5 and TRBJ1-3; a possible D gene is TRBD1 (5 bases). CDR3 length: 16 residues. Germline V gives CDR1 SGHKS, CDR2 YYEKEE (reference sequence). The V gene lost 3 bases and the J gene lost 0 bases, with 13 bases spanning the gap. This CDR3 is CASSSGLTTSGNTIYF. CDR3 DNA: TGTGCCAGCAGCTCGGGACTTACCACCTCTGGAAACACCATATATTTT. Full variable domain (rest looked up from reference TRBV5-5 and TRBJ1-3): DAGVTQSPTHLIKTRGQQVTLRCSPISGHKSVSWYQQVLGQGPQFIFQYYEKEERGRGNFPDRFSARQFPNYSSELNVNALLLGDSALYLCASSSGLTTSGNTIYFGEGSWLTVV.

Concerning this clonotype: Given a much more abundant clone one base away, this may be a read error. J is TRBJ1-1 and V is TRBV2, with a tentative D call TRBD1 (5 bases). Per the germline V gene, CDR1 is SNHLY and CDR2 is FYNNEI. The CDR3 loop spans 14 amino acids. Here the CDR3 DNA reads TGTGCCAGCAGTGAATTCCCCCAGGGCACTGGAGCTTTCTTT. Encoded protein: CASSEFPQGTGAFF. The entire variable domain, with the rest obtained from reference TRBV2 and TRBJ1-1, is as follows: EPEVTQTPSHQVTQMGQEVILRCVPISNHLYFYWYRQILGQKVEFLVSFYNNEISEKSEIFDDQFSVERPDGSNFTLKIRSTKLEDSAMYFCASSEFPQGTGAFFGQGTRLTVV.

The V and J genes are TRBV7-2 and TRBJ2-2; 7 bases align to TRBD1. CDR1 and CDR2 from the germline V gene are SGHTA and FQGNSA. Trimming took 6 bases from V and 5 from J; bases not matched to a gene: 12. The CDR3 is 16 amino acids. As DNA, the CDR3 is TGTGCCAGCAGTCCCGGGACAGTCCCAGCGACCGGGGAGCTGTTTTTT. It codes for CASSPGTVPATGELFF.

To note about this clonotype: A read error may produce the germline difference seen at one junction end. The gene calls are TRBV7-9 and TRBJ2-5; D could derive from TRBD1 or TRBD2 (5 bases each). The CDR3 extends over 15 amino acids. Per the germline V gene, CDR1 is SEHNR and CDR2 is FQNEAQ (reference sequence). The CDR3 protein is CASSLVRGVPETRYF. The CDR3 DNA reads as TGTGCCAGCAGCTTAGTTCGAGGGGTACCGGAGACCCGGTACTTC.

Comment on this clonotype: Sequence at one end of the junction differs from germline and may be a read error. This chain connects TRBV13 to TRBJ1-1, with D tentatively TRBD1 (5 bases). Germline V gene sequence: CDR1 PRHDT, CDR2 FYEKMQ (reference sequence). The CDR3 length is 12 residues. CDR3 in amino acids: CASSSDTLEAFF. As DNA, the CDR3 is TGTGCCAGCAGCTCGGACACACTTGAAGCTTTCTTC.

The chain recombines TRBV5-1 with TRBJ2-7; 8 bases match TRBD1. CDR1 is SGHRS, CDR2 YFSETQ, per germline. The CDR3 is made up of 13 amino acids. After removal of 4 bases from V and 6 bases from J, the junction contained 6 bases not matched to a gene. The DNA of the CDR3 is TGCGCCAGCAGCGCGGGACAGGACCTCGAGCAGTACTTC. The encoded protein is CASSAGQDLEQYF.

Note on this clonotype: A single base separates this from a much larger clone, so it may be a read error. The chain joins TRBV29-1 to TRBJ1-2; D ambiguous. This CDR3 has 11 amino acids. Germline-derived CDR1 and CDR2 are SQVTM and ANQGSEA. The DNA for the CDR3 is TGCAGCGTTGAACAGCACTATGGCTGCACCTTC. The encoded protein is CSVEQHYGCTF.

This chain links TRBV9 with TRBJ2-5, with 9 bases identical to TRBD1. CDR3 length: 15 residues. Germline CDR1 and CDR2: SGDLS and YYNGEE. V lost 0 bases to trimming and J lost 4 bases; unmatched junction nucleotides: 4. The CDR3 DNA follows: TGTGCCAGCAGCGTAGCGGGACAGGGAGGAGAGACCCAGTACTTC. Translation gives CASSVAGQGGETQYF.

The table lists this clonotype with a few counts. The rearrangement joins TRBV20-1 to TRBJ1-2; 8 nucleotides match TRBD1. The CDR3 consists of 13 residues. The junction had 7 bases not matched to a gene; V was cut back by 6 bases and J by 4 bases. Germline lookup yields CDR1 DFQATT and CDR2 SNEGSKA (reference sequence). DNA for the CDR3: TGCAGTGCAAAACAGGGGGTTGTCTATGGCTACACCTTC. This translates into CSAKQGVVYGYTF.

V usage is TRBV11-2 and J usage is TRBJ1-1; no firm D call. Between the trimmed V and J ends, which lost 5 bases and 8 bases, there was a span of 12 bases. CDR3 length: 12 residues. Germline values: CDR1 SGHAT, CDR2 FQNNGV. Written as DNA, the CDR3 is TGTGCCAGCAGCCATTCCGGCCAAGAAGCTTTCTTT. Translation: CASSHSGQEAFF.

With regard to this clonotype: One junction end does not reproduce the germline sequence, and a read error may be involved. The chain is built from TRBV6-5 and TRBJ1-4; 10 bases line up with TRBD1. Germline V lookup: CDR1 MNHEY, CDR2 SVGAGI. There are 14 residues in the CDR3. The CDR3 sequence is CASSRGQGNEKLSF. The CDR3 DNA sequence: TGTGCCAGCAGCCGGGGACAGGGGAATGAAAAACTGTCTTTT.

This sequence joins TRBV6-1 and TRBJ1-4; D uncertain. Germline V gene lookup returns CDR1 MNHNS and CDR2 SASEGT. V was trimmed by 0 bases and J by 10 bases, leaving 15 bases between them. The CDR3 spans 15 residues. CDR3 sequence reads: CASSEAGGQSGKLFF. CDR3 bases: TGTGCCAGCAGTGAAGCTGGCGGGCAGTCAGGAAAACTGTTTTTT.

There are a few counts of this clonotype. The V and J genes are TRBV24-1 and TRBJ2-2; 8 bases are shared with TRBD1. CDR1 KGHDR and CDR2 SFDVKD come from the germline V gene. With 3 bases clipped from V and 1 base from J, the junction kept 3 bases outside the gene matches. The CDR3 runs to 16 residues. The CDR3: CATSDPGTGNTGELFF. The CDR3 DNA reads TGTGCCACCAGTGATCCCGGGACAGGGAACACCGGGGAGCTGTTTTTT.

This clonotype was detected a few times. The chain joins TRBV20-1 to TRBJ1-2, with 12 nucleotides matching TRBD1. V was clipped by 6 bases and J by 3 bases; unmatched bases: 5. The CDR3 has 14 amino acids. Germline-derived CDR1 and CDR2 are DFQATT and SNEGSKA (reference sequence). The CDR3 here is CSARGTGGHYGYTF. CDR3 in DNA: TGCAGTGCGAGGGGGACAGGGGGCCACTATGGCTACACCTTC.

The rearrangement uses TRBV7-9 and TRBJ2-7; a weak D match, TRBD2 (6 bases). The end of the DNA is better explained by TRBJ2-5, so the J call may be wrong. Germline V CDR1 and CDR2: SEHNR, FQNEAQ (reference sequence). CDR3 size: 15 residues. This CDR3 is CASSLAWSAGETQYF. The CDR3 DNA follows: TGTGCCAGCAGCTTAGCGTGGAGCGCGGGGGAGACCCAGTACTTC.

In this sample, this clonotype turned up a few times. J is TRBJ2-7 and V is TRBV15; TRBD1 agrees at 7 bases. Trimming removed 3 bases from V and 6 bases from J; junction bases left unmatched: 11. The CDR3 is 15 amino acids. Germline CDR1 is LNHNV and CDR2 is YYDKDF (reference sequence). CDR3 loop: CATSREDRDSSEQYF. In DNA, the CDR3 is TGTGCCACCAGCAGGGAAGACAGGGATTCTTCCGAGCAGTACTTC. The complete variable domain, with remaining parts taken from reference TRBV15 and TRBJ2-7, reads DAMVIQNPRYQVTQFGKPVTLSCSQTLNHNVMYWYQQKSSQAPKLLFHYYDKDFNNEADTPDNFQSRRPNTSFCFLDIRSPGLGDTAMYLCATSREDRDSSEQYFGPGTRLTVT.

This chain links TRBV11-2 with TRBJ2-5; maybe TRBD2 (5 bases). Germline values: CDR1 SGHAT, CDR2 FQNNGV. The V and J ends lost 4 bases and 1 base respectively, with 10 bases between them. CDR3 size: 14 residues. The CDR3 DNA is TGTGCCAGCAGCTCGGACTGGACCCAAGAGACCCAGTACTTC. Translating it yields CASSSDWTQETQYF. The whole variable domain, remainder taken from reference TRBV11-2 and TRBJ2-5, is EAGVAQSPRYKIIEKRQSVAFWCNPISGHATLYWYQQILGQGPKLLIQFQNNGVVDDSQLPKDRFSAERLKGVDSTLKIQPAKLEDSAVYLCASSSDWTQETQYFGPGTRLLVL.

V and J are TRBV10-3 and TRBJ2-5; no clear D. Germline CDR1 reads ENHRY; CDR2 reads SYGVKD. The CDR3 is 11 residues long. V was pared by 6 bases and J by 5 bases, with 7 bases between. In DNA form, the CDR3 reads TGTGCCATCAGGGCGAGGGAGACCCAGTACTTC. Amino acid sequence: CAIRARETQYF.

The CDR3: CASSSRDRENQETQYF. CDR3 coding DNA: TGTGCCAGCAGTTCCCGGGACAGGGAGAACCAAGAGACCCAGTACTTC. The chain couples TRBV12-3 or TRBV12-4 to TRBJ2-5; 9 positions match TRBD1. J lost 0 bases, V lost 4 bases, and 6 bases had no gene match. CDR3 length equals 16 residues.

In this sample, this clonotype turned up a few times. The rearrangement links TRBV12-3 or TRBV12-4 to TRBJ1-3, with D perhaps matching TRBD1 (5 bases). The CDR3 contains 16 residues. Trimming stripped 3 bases from V and 0 bases from J, with 12 bases between. The CDR3 DNA sequence: TGTGCCAGCAGTTTCGGGGGAACAGGCTCTGGAAACACCATATATTTT. It translates to CASSFGGTGSGNTIYF.